A single sample is the source of the 2 T cell receptor beta chains below, sequenced in a study of cytomegalovirus exposure and HLA in healthy donors. This PCR relied on a set of 60 Vbeta primers and 13 Jbeta primers. Sequencing was performed with immunoSEQ multiplex PCR; in TCRdb, only in-frame clones are kept and a portion is missing. The sample lists roughly 100,000 clones, approximately 82% occurring once. Sequenced sample: PBMCs. These receptors were collected from a man aged 35 to 55 in good health and CMV-seronegative.

The chain links TRBV4-1 to TRBJ2-4; D may be TRBD2 (5 bases). The CDR3 extends over 14 amino acids. The germline CDR1 and CDR2 sequences are MGHRA and YSYEKL. V was clipped by 4 bases and J by 6 bases, with 13 bases between them. CDR3 protein: CASSPSRDTNIQYF. The CDR3, as DNA: TGCGCCAGCAGCCCAAGCCGGGATACAAACATTCAGTACTTC.

The J gene is TRBJ2-7, the V gene TRBV30; TRBD1 matches at 7 bases. The V gene end was trimmed by 4 bases and the J gene end by 7 bases; junction bases not matched to a gene: 10. This CDR3 has 13 residues. The germline gives CDR1 GTSNPN, CDR2 SVGIG (reference sequence). Written as DNA, the CDR3 is TGTGCCTGGAACCGGGACAGTCCTAGGGAGCAGTACTTC. Its protein product is CAWNRDSPREQYF.